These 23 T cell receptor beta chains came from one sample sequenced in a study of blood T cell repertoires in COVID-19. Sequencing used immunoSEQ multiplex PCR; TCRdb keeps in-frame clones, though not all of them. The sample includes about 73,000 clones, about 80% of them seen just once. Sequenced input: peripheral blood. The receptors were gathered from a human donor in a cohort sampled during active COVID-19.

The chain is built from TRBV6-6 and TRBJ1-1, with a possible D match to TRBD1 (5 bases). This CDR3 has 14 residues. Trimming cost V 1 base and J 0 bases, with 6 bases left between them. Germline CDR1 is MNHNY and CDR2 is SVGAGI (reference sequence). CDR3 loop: CASSYWGVNTEAFF. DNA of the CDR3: TGTGCCAGCAGTTACTGGGGGGTGAACACTGAAGCTTTCTTT.

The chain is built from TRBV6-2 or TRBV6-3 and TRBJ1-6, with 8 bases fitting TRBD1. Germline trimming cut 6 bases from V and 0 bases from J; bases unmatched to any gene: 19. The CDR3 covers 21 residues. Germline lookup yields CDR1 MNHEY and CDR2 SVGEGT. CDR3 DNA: TGTGCCAGCAGCCGCGACCCGGGACAGGCATTTTTGAGCTCCTATAATTCACCCCTCCACTTT. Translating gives CASSRDPGQAFLSSYNSPLHF.

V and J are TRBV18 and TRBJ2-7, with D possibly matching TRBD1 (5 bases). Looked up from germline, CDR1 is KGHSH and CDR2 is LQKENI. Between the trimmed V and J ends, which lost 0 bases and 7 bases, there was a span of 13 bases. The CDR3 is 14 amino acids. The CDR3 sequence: CASSPPTDPLEQYF. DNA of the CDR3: TGTGCCAGCTCACCACCGACAGACCCACTGGAGCAGTACTTC.

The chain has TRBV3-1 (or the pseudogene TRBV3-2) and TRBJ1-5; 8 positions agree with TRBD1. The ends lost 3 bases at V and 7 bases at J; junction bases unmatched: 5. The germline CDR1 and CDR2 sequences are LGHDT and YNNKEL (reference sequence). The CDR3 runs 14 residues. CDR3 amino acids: CASSHQGAVQPQHF. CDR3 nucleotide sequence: TGTGCCAGCAGCCATCAGGGGGCCGTACAGCCCCAGCATTTT.

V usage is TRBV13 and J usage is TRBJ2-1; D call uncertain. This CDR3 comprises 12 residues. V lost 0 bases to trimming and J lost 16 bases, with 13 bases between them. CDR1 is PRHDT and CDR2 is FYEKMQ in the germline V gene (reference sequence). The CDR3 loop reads CASSLGPNYHFF. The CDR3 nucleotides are TGTGCCAGCAGCTTAGGACCCAACTACCATTTCTTC.

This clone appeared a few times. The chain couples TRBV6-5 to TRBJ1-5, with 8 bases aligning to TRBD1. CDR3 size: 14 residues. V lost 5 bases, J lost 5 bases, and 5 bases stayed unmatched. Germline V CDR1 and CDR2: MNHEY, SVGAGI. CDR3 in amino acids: CASSPLDRDQPQHF. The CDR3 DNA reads TGTGCCAGCAGTCCCCTGGACAGGGATCAGCCCCAGCATTTT.

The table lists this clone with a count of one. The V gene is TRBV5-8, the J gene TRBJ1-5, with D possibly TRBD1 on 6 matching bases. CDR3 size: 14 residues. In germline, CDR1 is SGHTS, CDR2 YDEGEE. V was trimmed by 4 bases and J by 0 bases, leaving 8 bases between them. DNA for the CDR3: TGTGCCAGCAGCGGGGACATTAGCAATCAGCCCCAGCATTTT. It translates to CASSGDISNQPQHF.

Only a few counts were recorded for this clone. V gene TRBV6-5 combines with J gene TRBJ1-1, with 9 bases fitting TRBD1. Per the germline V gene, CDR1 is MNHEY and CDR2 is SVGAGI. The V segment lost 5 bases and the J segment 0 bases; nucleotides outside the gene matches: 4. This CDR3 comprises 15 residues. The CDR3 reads CASSLGQGMNTEAFF. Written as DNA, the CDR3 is TGTGCCAGCAGTCTAGGACAGGGGATGAACACTGAAGCTTTCTTT.

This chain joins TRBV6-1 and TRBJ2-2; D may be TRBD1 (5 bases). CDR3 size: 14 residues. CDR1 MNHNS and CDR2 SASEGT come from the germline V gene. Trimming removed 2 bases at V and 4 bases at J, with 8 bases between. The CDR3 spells CASSETRATGELFF. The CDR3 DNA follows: TGTGCCAGCAGTGAAACCAGGGCCACCGGGGAGCTGTTTTTT.

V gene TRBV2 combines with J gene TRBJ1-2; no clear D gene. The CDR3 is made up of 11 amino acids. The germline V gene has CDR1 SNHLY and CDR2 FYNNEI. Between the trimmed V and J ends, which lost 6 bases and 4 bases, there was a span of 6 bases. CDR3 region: CASRLSYGYTF. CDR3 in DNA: TGTGCCAGCAGATTATCCTATGGCTACACCTTC.

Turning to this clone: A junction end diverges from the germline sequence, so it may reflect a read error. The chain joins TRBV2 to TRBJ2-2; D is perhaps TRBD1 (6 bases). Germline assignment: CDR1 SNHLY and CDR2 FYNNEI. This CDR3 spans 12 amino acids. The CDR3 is CASSEGIDRPVF. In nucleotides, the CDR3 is TGTGCCAGCAGTGAAGGGATAGACAGGCCTGTTTTT.

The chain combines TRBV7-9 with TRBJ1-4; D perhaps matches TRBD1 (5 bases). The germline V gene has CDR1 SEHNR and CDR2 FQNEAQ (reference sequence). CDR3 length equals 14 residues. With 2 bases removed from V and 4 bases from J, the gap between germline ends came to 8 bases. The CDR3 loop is CASSLSRDNEKLFF. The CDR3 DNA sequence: TGTGCCAGCAGCTTAAGCAGGGATAATGAAAAACTGTTTTTT.

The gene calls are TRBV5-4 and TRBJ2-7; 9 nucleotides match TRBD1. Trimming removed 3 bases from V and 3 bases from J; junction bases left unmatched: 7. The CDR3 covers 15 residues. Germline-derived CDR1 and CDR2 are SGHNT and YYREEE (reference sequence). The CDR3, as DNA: TGTGCCAGCAGCTCCAAACAGGGGGCAGTCTACGAGCAGTACTTC. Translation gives CASSSKQGAVYEQYF.

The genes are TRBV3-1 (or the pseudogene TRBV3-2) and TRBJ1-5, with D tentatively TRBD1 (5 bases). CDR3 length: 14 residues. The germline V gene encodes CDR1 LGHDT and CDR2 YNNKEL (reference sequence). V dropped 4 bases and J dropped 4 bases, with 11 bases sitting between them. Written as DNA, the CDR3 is TGTGCCAGCAGCCCCTACGGGGGGAATCAGCCCCAGCATTTT. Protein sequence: CASSPYGGNQPQHF.

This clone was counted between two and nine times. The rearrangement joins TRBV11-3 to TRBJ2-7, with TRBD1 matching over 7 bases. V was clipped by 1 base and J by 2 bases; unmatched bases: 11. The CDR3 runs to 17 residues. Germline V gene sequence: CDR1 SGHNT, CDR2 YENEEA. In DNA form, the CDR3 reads TGTGCCAGCAGCTTAGGGCAAGGGACAGCCCAACCCTACGAGCAGTACTTC. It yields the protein CASSLGQGTAQPYEQYF.

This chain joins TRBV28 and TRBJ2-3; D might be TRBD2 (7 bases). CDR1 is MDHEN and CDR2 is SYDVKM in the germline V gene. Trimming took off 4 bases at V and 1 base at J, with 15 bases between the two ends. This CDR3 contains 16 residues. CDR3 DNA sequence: TGTGCCAGCAGTTCCGGGGGGCGTTTGGGCACAGATACGCAGTATTTT. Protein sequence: CASSSGGRLGTDTQYF.

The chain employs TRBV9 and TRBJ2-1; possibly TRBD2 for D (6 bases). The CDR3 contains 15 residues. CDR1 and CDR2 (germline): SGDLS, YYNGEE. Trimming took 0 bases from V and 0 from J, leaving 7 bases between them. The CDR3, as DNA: TGTGCCAGCAGCGTAGCGACTAGCTCCTACAATGAGCAGTTCTTC. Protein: CASSVATSSYNEQFF.

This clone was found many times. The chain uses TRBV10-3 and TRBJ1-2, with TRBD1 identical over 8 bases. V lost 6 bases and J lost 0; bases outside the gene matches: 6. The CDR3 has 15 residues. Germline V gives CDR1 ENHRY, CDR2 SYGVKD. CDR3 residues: CAISEGQGTNYGYTF. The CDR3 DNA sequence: TGTGCCATCAGCGAAGGACAGGGAACTAACTATGGCTACACCTTC.

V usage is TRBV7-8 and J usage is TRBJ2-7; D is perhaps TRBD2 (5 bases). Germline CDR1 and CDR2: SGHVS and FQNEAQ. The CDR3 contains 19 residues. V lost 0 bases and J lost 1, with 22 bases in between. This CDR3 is CASSLAFFASRSESYEQYF. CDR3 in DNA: TGTGCCAGCAGCTTAGCGTTTTTTGCTAGCCGTTCTGAGTCCTACGAGCAGTACTTC.

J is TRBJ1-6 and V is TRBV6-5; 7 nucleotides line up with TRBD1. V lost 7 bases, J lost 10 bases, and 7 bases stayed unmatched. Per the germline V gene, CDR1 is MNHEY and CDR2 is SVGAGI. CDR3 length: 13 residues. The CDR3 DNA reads TGTGCCAGCACCGACAGGGTGTCCTCACCCCTCCACTTT. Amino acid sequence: CASTDRVSSPLHF.

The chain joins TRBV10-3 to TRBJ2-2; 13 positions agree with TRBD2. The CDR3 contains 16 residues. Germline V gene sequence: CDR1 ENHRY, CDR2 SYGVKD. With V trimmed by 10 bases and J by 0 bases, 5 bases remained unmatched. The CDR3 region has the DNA TGTGCCACCTTGGGACTAGCGGGATCGAACACCGGGGAGCTGTTTTTT. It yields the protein CATLGLAGSNTGELFF.

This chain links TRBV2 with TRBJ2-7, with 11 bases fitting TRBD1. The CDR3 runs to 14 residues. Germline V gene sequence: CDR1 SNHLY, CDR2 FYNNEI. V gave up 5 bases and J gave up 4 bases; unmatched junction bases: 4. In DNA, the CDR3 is TGTGCCAGCAGTCCCGGGACAGGGGGTTACGAGCAGTACTTC. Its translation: CASSPGTGGYEQYF.

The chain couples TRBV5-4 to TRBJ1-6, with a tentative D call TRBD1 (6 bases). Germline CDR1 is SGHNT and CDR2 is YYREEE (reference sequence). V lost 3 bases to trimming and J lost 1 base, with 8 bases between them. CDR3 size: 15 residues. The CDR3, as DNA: TGTGCCAGCAGCTCCCAGGGGTCCTATAATTCACCCCTCCACTTT. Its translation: CASSSQGSYNSPLHF.